The 26 T cell receptor beta chains listed next were all sequenced from one sample in a study of T cells in women clearing cervical HPV infection. Sequencing used immunoSEQ multiplex PCR; TCRdb keeps in-frame clones, though not all of them. The sample includes tens of thousands of clones. The sample consisted of blood buffy coat. Receptors originate from a woman between 18 and 70 years old with a cervical HPV16 infection that either progressed to CIN3+ or cleared (not recorded which).

As for this clone: The CDR3 end is not reached by the read, which stops 3 residues before it; the germline J gene fills it in. The rearrangement uses TRBV9 and TRBJ2-3; TRBD2 aligns across 9 bases. The CDR3 runs to 16 residues. With 0 bases clipped from V and 2 bases from J, the junction kept 4 bases outside the gene matches. Germline V gene sequence: CDR1 SGDLS, CDR2 YYNGEE. The CDR3 reads CASSVAVAGDTDTQYF. The sequenced part of the CDR3 DNA is TGTGCCAGCAGCGTAGCGGTAGCGGGGGACACAGATACG. Drawing the rest from reference TRBV9 and TRBJ2-3, the complete variable domain is DSGVTQTPKHLITATGQRVTLRCSPRSGDLSVYWYQQSLDQGLQFLIQYYNGEERAKGNILERFSAQQFPDLHSELNLSSLELGDSALYFCASSVAVAGDTDTQYFGPGTRLTVL.

On this clone itself: The sequenced fragment ends 3 residues before the CDR3 boundary, so the rest is inferred from the germline J gene. V gene TRBV18 combines with J gene TRBJ2-5; D gene uncertain. This CDR3 has 14 amino acids. V shed 3 bases and J shed 0 bases, with 8 bases lying between them. Germline CDR1 is KGHSH and CDR2 is LQKENI. The sequenced CDR3 bases are TGTGCCAGCTCACCGACAAACAACCAAGAGACC. Amino acids: CASSPTNNQET. The whole CDR3 sequence is CASSPTNNQETQYF.

About this clone itself: The CDR3 is cut off 3 residues early in the read; its end comes from the germline J gene. The chain is built from TRBV18 and TRBJ1-2; D not certain. There are 16 residues in the CDR3. The V gene's germline CDR1 is KGHSH and CDR2 LQKENI. CDR3 bases read: TGTGCCAGCTCACCGAGCTGGACTAGCCGACCGTACGAC. The encoded protein is CASSPSWTSRPYD. In full, the CDR3 is CASSPSWTSRPYDYTF. Full variable domain (rest looked up from reference TRBV18 and TRBJ1-2): NAGVMQNPRHLVRRRGQEARLRCSPMKGHSHVYWYRQLPEEGLKFMVYLQKENIIDESGMPKERFSAEFPKEGPSILRIQQVVRGDSAAYFCASSPSWTSRPYDYTFGSGTRLTVV.

Regarding this clone: With the read ending 3 residues before the CDR3 end, the germline J gene is used to fill in that end. This chain connects TRBV11-3 to TRBJ1-1, with D unclear. Trimming cost V 5 bases and J 3 bases, with 10 bases left between them. The CDR3 is 13 residues long. Germline V CDR1 and CDR2: SGHNT, YENEEA. The CDR3 is CASSQTSHTEAFF. CDR3 DNA (partial): TGTGCCAGCAGCCAAACATCTCACACTGAA.

Points on this clone: The read terminates 3 residues ahead of where the CDR3 ends, so the germline J gene completes it. The gene calls are TRBV2 and TRBJ2-1, with 10 bases that match TRBD2. The trim removed 3 bases at V and 3 bases at J, leaving 5 bases unmatched. The CDR3 is made up of 16 amino acids. Germline V CDR1 and CDR2: SNHLY, FYNNEI. CDR3 region: CASSDLAGEHYNEQFF. CDR3 DNA, as far as it was read: TGTGCCAGCAGTGATCTAGCGGGAGAACACTACAATGAG.

Worth noting for this clone: The CDR3 end falls 3 residues outside the read, so it is completed with the germline J gene. The rearrangement uses TRBV30 and TRBJ2-7, with D maybe TRBD1 (5 bases). From germline, CDR1 is GTSNPN and CDR2 SVGIG (reference sequence). CDR3 length: 13 residues. The germline V and J ends were trimmed by 4 bases and 2 bases, with 12 bases remaining between them. CDR3 sequence reads: CAWTTDRTYEQYF. Incomplete CDR3 DNA: TGTGCCTGGACGACTGACAGAACCTACGAG.

With respect to this clone: Read sequence stops 3 residues before the CDR3 end, and the germline J gene provides the missing end. The rearrangement joins TRBV5-1 to TRBJ1-2, with 8 bases matching TRBD1. V dropped 2 bases and J dropped 6; count of bases not matched to a gene: 6. CDR3 size: 14 residues. Germline CDR1 SGHRS, CDR2 YFSETQ. The sequenced CDR3 bases are TGCGCCAGCAGCTTAAATTTACAGGGGGATGGC. Translated, it gives CASSLNLQGDG. The entire CDR3 protein is CASSLNLQGDGYTF.

The DNA read from the CDR3 is TGTGCCAGCAGACTCGGGGCCAACGTC. Its translation is CASRLGANV. The entire CDR3 is CASRLGANVLTF. The rearrangement links TRBV11-2 to TRBJ2-6; D is unclear. The observed sequence ends 3 residues before the CDR3 terminus, with the missing tail filled in from the germline J gene. Germline loops: CDR1 SGHAT, CDR2 FQNNGV. Trimming removed 6 bases from V and 4 bases from J, with 4 bases in between. CDR3 length equals 12 residues.

With respect to this clone: With the read ending 3 residues before the CDR3 end, the germline J gene is used to fill in that end. The V call is TRBV5-4, the J call TRBJ1-6; maybe TRBD1 (5 bases). Germline CDR1 SGHNT, CDR2 YYREEE (reference sequence). The CDR3 has 14 residues. The ends were cut back, 6 bases at V and 7 bases at J, with 14 bases in the middle. This CDR3 reads CASTTRVGNSPLHF. CDR3 DNA (partial): TGTGCCAGCACGACCAGGGTGGGGAATTCACCC.

Remarks on this clone: The CDR3 end is not reached by the read, which stops 3 residues before it; the germline J gene fills it in. V and J are TRBV19 and TRBJ1-2, with TRBD1 identical over 9 bases. V shed 8 bases, J shed 1 base, and the junction held 5 bases outside the gene matches. Looked up from germline, CDR1 is LNHDA and CDR2 is SQIVND (reference sequence). The length of the CDR3 is 14 residues. The CDR3: CASWRQGVNYGYTF. CDR3 bases read: TGTGCCAGTTGGAGACAGGGGGTTAACTATGGC.

Details on this clone: The read terminates 3 residues before the CDR3 end, so the remaining end is supplied by the germline J gene. V and J are TRBV13 and TRBJ2-7, with 8 bases identical to TRBD1. CDR1 is PRHDT and CDR2 is FYEKMQ in the germline V gene (reference sequence). V lost 5 bases and J lost 4; bases outside the gene matches: 10. The CDR3 runs 15 residues. The CDR3 spells CASSPRGGQGYEQYF. The DNA read from the CDR3 is TGTGCCAGCAGCCCAAGAGGCGGACAGGGATACGAG.

About this clone: Read sequence stops 3 residues before the CDR3 end, and the germline J gene provides the missing end. V usage is TRBV7-3 and J usage is TRBJ2-3; 10 bases are shared with TRBD2. The CDR3 spans 15 residues. After removal of 9 bases from V and 0 bases from J, the junction contained 6 bases not matched to a gene. Germline CDR1 and CDR2: SGHTA and FQGTGA. This CDR3 reads CASSLAGGSTDTQYF. The covered CDR3 bases are TGTGCCAGTTCTTTAGCGGGAGGCAGCACAGATACG. Full variable domain (outside the CDR3, taken from reference TRBV7-3 and TRBJ2-3): GAGVSQTPSNKVTEKGKYVELRCDPISGHTALYWYRQSLGQGPEFLIYFQGTGAADDSGLPNDRFFAVRPEGSVSTLKIQRTERGDSAVYLCASSLAGGSTDTQYFGPGTRLTVL.

The sequenced part of the CDR3 DNA is TGTGCCAGCAGTTTAGGGACAGGCAAAAACATT. Protein product: CASSLGTGKNI. The full CDR3 reads CASSLGTGKNIQYF. The chain joins TRBV12-3 or TRBV12-4 to TRBJ2-4; 7 nucleotides align to TRBD1. The read falls 3 residues short of the CDR3 end, and the missing part is taken from the germline J gene. This CDR3 has 14 amino acids. V lost 1 base and J lost 3; bases outside the gene matches: 0.

In the case of this clone: The CDR3 extends 3 residues past the end of the read, so its final part is completed from the germline J gene. The rearrangement uses TRBV7-9 and TRBJ1-2; 12 bases fit TRBD1. V trimming: 5 bases; J trimming: 5 bases; junction bases outside the gene matches: 6. CDR1 is SEHNR, CDR2 FQNEAQ, per germline (reference sequence). CDR3 length: 15 amino acids. CDR3: CASSPGTGGPYGYTF. The part of the CDR3 DNA that was read is TGTGCCAGCAGCCCCGGGACAGGGGGCCCATATGGC. Based on the CDR3 plus reference TRBV7-9 and TRBJ1-2, the full variable domain is DTGVSQNPRHKITKRGQNVTFRCDPISEHNRLYWYRQTLGQGPEFLTYFQNEAQLEKSRLLSDRFSAERPKGSFSTLEIQRTEQGDSAMYLCASSPGTGGPYGYTFGSGTRLTVV.

Turning to this clone: The sequence runs out 3 residues before the end of the CDR3; the remainder is reconstructed from the germline J gene. This chain links TRBV7-3 with TRBJ2-3; D gene unclear. The CDR3 spans 16 residues. Germline CDR1 and CDR2: SGHTA and FQGTGA. The germline V and J ends were trimmed by 2 bases and 1 base, with 13 bases remaining between them. The sequenced CDR3 bases are TGTGCCAGCAGCTTAGAAGGGTTTTGGGGCACAGATACG. It yields the protein CASSLEGFWGTDT. The CDR3 in full is CASSLEGFWGTDTQYF. The variable domain in full, completed from reference TRBV7-3 and TRBJ2-3, reads GAGVSQTPSNKVTEKGKYVELRCDPISGHTALYWYRQSLGQGPEFLIYFQGTGAADDSGLPNDRFFAVRPEGSVSTLKIQRTERGDSAVYLCASSLEGFWGTDTQYFGPGTRLTVL.

Points on this clone: Read coverage stops 3 residues before the CDR3 terminus; the germline J gene supplies the remainder. The gene calls are TRBV7-2 and TRBJ2-1, with 10 bases that match TRBD1. Germline V lookup: CDR1 SGHTA, CDR2 FQGNSA. This CDR3 comprises 15 residues. Losses at the gene ends were 10 bases for V and 9 bases for J; bases not matched to a gene: 15. The sequenced part of the CDR3 DNA is TGTGCCAATAGACTCTCCGGGACAGGGGTTGGTGAG. Its protein is CANRLSGTGVGE. The CDR3 as a whole reads CANRLSGTGVGEQFF.

In regard to this clone: The read gets to within 3 residues of the CDR3 end, and the germline J gene fills in the rest. The rearrangement links TRBV15 to TRBJ2-5; 11 bases are shared with TRBD1. The germline gives CDR1 LNHNV, CDR2 YYDKDF (reference sequence). The CDR3 extends over 14 amino acids. Germline trimming cut 5 bases from V and 5 bases from J; bases unmatched to any gene: 4. CDR3 sequence reads: CATSQDRGRETQYF. The sequenced part of the CDR3 DNA is TGTGCCACCAGCCAGGACAGGGGGCGGGAGACC.

The CDR3 is CSASPVHRATTTNEKLFF. The part of the CDR3 DNA that was read is TGCAGTGCCAGCCCCGTACACAGGGCAACAACAACTAATGAAAAA. The chain couples TRBV20-1 to TRBJ1-4; D perhaps matches TRBD1 (6 bases). Coverage ceases 3 residues before the CDR3 finishes, and the germline J gene fills in the end. The CDR3 totals 18 residues. V lost 6 bases, J lost 0 bases, and 23 bases lay in between. CDR1 is DFQATT, CDR2 SNEGSKA, per germline (reference sequence).

For this clone: The missing CDR3 end, 3 residues past where the read stops, is filled in from the germline J gene. This chain links TRBV6-2 or TRBV6-3 with TRBJ2-3, with a weak D call TRBD2 (5 bases). The CDR3 contains 17 residues. Germline V gene sequence: CDR1 MNHEY, CDR2 SVGEGT. The sequenced CDR3 bases are TGTGCCAGCAGTTTTAGGCCCGCAGACTATAGCAATCAGCCG. Residues: CASSFRPADYSNQP. The complete CDR3 protein is CASSFRPADYSNQPQYF.

In the case of this clone: Coverage ceases 3 residues before the CDR3 finishes, and the germline J gene fills in the end. The chain is built from TRBV2 and TRBJ1-2, with D unresolved. Trimming cost V 5 bases and J 0 bases, with 10 bases left between them. There are 14 residues in the CDR3. CDR1 SNHLY and CDR2 FYNNEI come from the germline V gene. The chain's CDR3 is CASSTLSANYGYTF. The CDR3 DNA, read in part, is TGTGCCAGCAGTACATTATCAGCTAACTATGGC.

CDR3 loop: CASSPGTGIYEQYF. The sequenced part of the CDR3 DNA is TGTGCCAGCAGCCCCGGGACAGGGATCTACGAG. V usage is TRBV13 and J usage is TRBJ2-7; 9 bases align to TRBD1. Read coverage stops 3 residues before the CDR3 terminus; the germline J gene supplies the remainder. V was clipped by 5 bases and J by 3 bases; unmatched bases: 5. CDR3 length equals 14 residues. The germline V gene encodes CDR1 PRHDT and CDR2 FYEKMQ (reference sequence).

In regard to this clone: The CDR3 end falls 3 residues outside the read, so it is completed with the germline J gene. The chain has TRBV29-1 and TRBJ1-1; 8 bases match TRBD1. The CDR3 spans 13 residues. The V gene end was trimmed by 6 bases and the J gene end by 0 bases; junction bases not matched to a gene: 3. Germline CDR1 and CDR2: SQVTM and ANQGSEA. CDR3 bases read: TGCAGCGTGAACAGGGGGATGAACACTGAA. This sequence encodes CSVNRGMNTE. The CDR3 reads in full as CSVNRGMNTEAFF.

The covered CDR3 bases are TGTGCCAGCAGTGTGACAGGGGGTTTGTTATACGAG. This gives the protein CASSVTGGLLYE. In full, the CDR3 is CASSVTGGLLYEQYF. The chain combines TRBV27 with TRBJ2-7, with 9 bases that match TRBD1. The read ends 3 residues before the CDR3 terminus; that terminus is restored from the germline J gene. This CDR3 contains 15 residues. Per the germline V gene, CDR1 is MNHEY and CDR2 is SMNVEV (reference sequence). Losses at the gene ends were 5 bases for V and 4 bases for J; bases not matched to a gene: 9.

Concerning this clone itself: The read finishes 3 residues shy of the CDR3 end, and the germline J gene is used to complete it. The J gene is TRBJ1-2, the V gene TRBV12-3 or TRBV12-4; D not certain. V was trimmed by 4 bases and J by 7 bases, leaving 19 bases between them. The CDR3 spans 15 residues. Incomplete CDR3 DNA: TGTGCCAGCAGTTCATCCCCTATCGGGGTCCGTGGC. Translation gives CASSSSPIGVRG. The CDR3 as a whole reads CASSSSPIGVRGYTF.

Regarding this clone: Coverage ceases 3 residues before the CDR3 finishes, and the germline J gene fills in the end. The rearrangement joins TRBV2 to TRBJ2-7; 11 bases match TRBD2. The V gene end was trimmed by 3 bases and the J gene end by 3 bases; junction bases not matched to a gene: 7. The CDR3 totals 16 residues. Germline values: CDR1 SNHLY, CDR2 FYNNEI. CDR3 sequence: CASSETSGIRNYEQYF. The sequenced CDR3 bases are TGTGCCAGCAGTGAGACTAGCGGGATCCGAAACTACGAG.

This clone is classed as large by frequency. Coverage ceases 3 residues before the CDR3 finishes, and the germline J gene fills in the end. This chain connects TRBV20-1 to TRBJ2-3; perhaps TRBD1 as D (5 bases). Germline loops: CDR1 DFQATT, CDR2 SNEGSKA (reference sequence). The CDR3 length is 18 residues. V gave up 2 bases and J gave up 1 base, with 22 bases separating them. CDR3 in amino acids: CSARYFQQEIDRTDTQYF. CDR3 DNA, as far as it was read: TGCAGTGCTAGATACTTCCAACAGGAGATAGATCGCACAGATACG.